The 19 T cell receptor beta chains given below trace back to one sample, sequenced in a study of T cell responses to AZD1222 COVID-19 vaccine. Clones were sequenced by immunoSEQ multiplex PCR, and TCRdb holds only the in-frame ones, with some missing. The table records about 120,000 clones, approximately 90% of them present only once. The starting material was peripheral blood, obtained 28 days after the second AZD1222 dose. All receptors come from an adult who received the AZD1222 COVID-19 vaccine.

The V and J genes are TRBV6-5 and TRBJ1-2, with D unresolved. V was cut by 0 bases and J by 0 bases, with 11 bases left in between. The CDR3 consists of 16 residues. CDR1 is MNHEY, CDR2 SVGAGI, per germline. The CDR3 sequence is CASSYSKPGANYGYTF. The CDR3 bases are TGTGCCAGCAGTTACTCGAAGCCAGGAGCTAACTATGGCTACACCTTC.

This clone was detected many times. V gene TRBV14 combines with J gene TRBJ2-7; 7 bases match TRBD2. Germline CDR1 is SGHDN and CDR2 is FVKESK. Germline trimming cut 3 bases from V and 6 bases from J; bases unmatched to any gene: 8. The CDR3 contains 14 residues. CDR3 nucleotides: TGTGCCAGCAGCCAGTCTGCGGGAGTATCCGAGCAGTACTTC. This codes for CASSQSAGVSEQYF.

This chain connects TRBV10-3 to TRBJ2-7; D uncertain. CDR1 ENHRY and CDR2 SYGVKD come from the germline V gene. V was cut by 4 bases and J by 5 bases, with 12 bases left in between. The length of the CDR3 is 13 residues. The CDR3 loop is CAISVDWGNEQYF. The CDR3 DNA sequence: TGTGCCATCAGTGTAGATTGGGGTAACGAGCAGTACTTC.

V is TRBV28 and J is TRBJ1-5; a possible D gene is TRBD1 (5 bases). There are 17 residues in the CDR3. V lost 5 bases and J lost 2, with 19 bases in between. Germline V lookup: CDR1 MDHEN, CDR2 SYDVKM. The CDR3 bases are TGTGCCAGCAGTCCCCGGCAGGGCGGCTGGGGCAATCAGCCCCAGCATTTT. It yields the protein CASSPRQGGWGNQPQHF.

The chain links TRBV18 to TRBJ2-2, with 11 bases matching TRBD2. CDR3 size: 16 residues. Trimming cost V 3 bases and J 0 bases; bases outside gene matches: 0. In germline, CDR1 is KGHSH, CDR2 LQKENI. In DNA, the CDR3 is TGTGCCAGCTCACCGGGACTAGCGGCGAACACCGGGGAGCTGTTTTTT. Its protein is CASSPGLAANTGELFF. Variable domain in full (rest from reference TRBV18 and TRBJ2-2): NAGVMQNPRHLVRRRGQEARLRCSPMKGHSHVYWYRQLPEEGLKFMVYLQKENIIDESGMPKERFSAEFPKEGPSILRIQQVVRGDSAAYFCASSPGLAANTGELFFGEGSRLTVL.

Here the CDR3 DNA reads TGCGCCAGCAGCCAAGAAGGACTAGCGGGAGTAGAGGAGACCCAGTACTTC. Translating it yields CASSQEGLAGVEETQYF. J is TRBJ2-5 and V is TRBV4-1; 13 positions match TRBD2. V shed 0 bases and J 5 bases; nucleotides not matched to a gene: 6. Per the germline V gene, CDR1 is MGHRA and CDR2 is YSYEKL. The CDR3 has 17 residues.

The chain employs TRBV28 and TRBJ1-5, with unresolved D. Germline CDR1 is MDHEN and CDR2 is SYDVKM. The ends were cut back, 1 base at V and 5 bases at J, with 3 bases in the middle. The CDR3 contains 12 residues. The CDR3 loop is CASSLYHQPQHF. The CDR3 coding sequence is TGTGCCAGCAGTTTATATCATCAGCCCCAGCATTTT.

The chain links TRBV27 to TRBJ2-1; TRBD2 aligns across 8 bases. This CDR3 comprises 15 residues. Germline CDR1 is MNHEY and CDR2 is SMNVEV (reference sequence). The trim removed 5 bases at V and 7 bases at J, leaving 10 bases unmatched. CDR3 residues: CASSPGSGGPNEQFF. Written as DNA, the CDR3 is TGTGCCAGCAGTCCAGGGTCGGGAGGGCCAAATGAGCAGTTCTTC.

The V and J genes are TRBV19 and TRBJ1-3, with D possibly TRBD1 on 6 matching bases. Germline assignment: CDR1 LNHDA and CDR2 SQIVND (reference sequence). The CDR3 sequence is 15 residues long. V gave up 5 bases and J gave up 4 bases, with 15 bases separating them. CDR3 residues: CASSVRDIAGNTIYF. In DNA, the CDR3 is TGTGCCAGTAGTGTCCGGGACATAGCGGGAAACACCATATATTTT.

The chain is built from TRBV11-3 and TRBJ1-5, with D perhaps matching TRBD1 (6 bases). CDR1 and CDR2 (germline): SGHNT, YENEEA. The V end was cut by 3 bases, the J end by 5 bases, with 11 bases between. The CDR3 is made up of 14 amino acids. The CDR3: CASSLKGGDQPQHF. CDR3 nucleotides: TGTGCCAGCAGCTTGAAAGGGGGGGATCAGCCCCAGCATTTT.

V is TRBV19 and J is TRBJ2-5, with D perhaps given as TRBD1 or TRBD2 (5 bases each). V was clipped by 1 base and J by 5 bases, with 14 bases between them. Per germline, CDR1 LNHDA and CDR2 SQIVND (reference sequence). The CDR3 is 15 residues long. In nucleotides, the CDR3 is TGTGCCAGTAGTATAGGGGGACGAATCGGGGAGACCCAGTACTTC. It yields the protein CASSIGGRIGETQYF.

The CDR3: CASTRDRDDEQYF. CDR3 sequence (DNA): TGTGCCAGCACCCGGGACAGGGACGACGAGCAGTACTTC. This sequence joins TRBV9 and TRBJ2-7; 9 positions match TRBD1. Germline V gene data show CDR1 as SGDLS and CDR2 as YYNGEE. CDR3 length: 13 amino acids. J was trimmed by 5 bases and V by 6 bases; bases with no gene match: 6.

This rearrangement joins TRBV13 to TRBJ2-3, with D perhaps matching TRBD2 (5 bases). The germline V and J ends were trimmed by 0 bases and 8 bases, with 6 bases remaining between them. The CDR3 length is 12 residues. Germline assignment: CDR1 PRHDT and CDR2 FYEKMQ (reference sequence). This CDR3 reads CASSLGAGTQYF. DNA for the CDR3: TGTGCCAGCAGCTTAGGCGCGGGTACGCAGTATTTT.

The chain carries TRBV27 and TRBJ2-1, with 9 bases fitting TRBD2. With 7 bases clipped from V and 6 bases from J, the junction kept 7 bases outside the gene matches. The CDR3 consists of 14 residues. In germline, CDR1 is MNHEY, CDR2 SMNVEV (reference sequence). The CDR3 DNA reads as TGTGCCAGCACCCCTTGGCGGGAGGGCAATGAGCAGTTCTTC. Protein: CASTPWREGNEQFF.

The V and J genes are TRBV7-9 and TRBJ1-4; 9 nucleotides line up with TRBD1. The CDR3 has 16 amino acids. With 5 bases clipped from V and 7 bases from J, the junction kept 11 bases outside the gene matches. Germline CDR1 SEHNR, CDR2 FQNEAQ (reference sequence). The CDR3 DNA reads as TGTGCCAGCAGCGAAGGGGACAGGGAGGATGGTGAAAAACTGTTTTTT. Amino acids: CASSEGDREDGEKLFF.

Only one count was recorded for this clone. This chain uses TRBV4-2 with TRBJ2-6; D gene ambiguous. The CDR3 sequence is 17 residues long. CDR1 and CDR2 from the germline V gene are LGHNA and YNFKEQ. The germline V and J ends were trimmed by 3 bases and 4 bases, with 16 bases remaining between them. The CDR3 DNA follows: TGTGCCAGCAGCCAGGGCGCGCACAACGCCGGGGCCAACGTCCTGACTTTC. It yields the protein CASSQGAHNAGANVLTF.

The V and J genes are TRBV24-1 and TRBJ2-3; tentatively, D is TRBD2 (6 bases). The CDR3 sequence is 15 residues long. The V gene lost 9 bases and the J gene lost 3 bases, with 18 bases spanning the gap. Germline lookup yields CDR1 KGHDR and CDR2 SFDVKD. Here the CDR3 reads CATSQGLLFTDTQYF. CDR3 bases: TGTGCCACCTCCCAGGGACTTTTATTTACAGATACGCAGTATTTT.

The chain recombines TRBV9 with TRBJ2-3, with D possibly called TRBD1 or TRBD2 (5 bases each). In germline, CDR1 is SGDLS, CDR2 YYNGEE. The CDR3 totals 15 residues. Trimming shortened V by 4 bases and J by 2 bases, and 14 bases separated the two germline ends. The CDR3 nucleotides read TGTGCCAGCAGCCCGGGTGGGACCTCCACAGATACGCAGTATTTT. Translation: CASSPGGTSTDTQYF.

This CDR3 reads CASSLGRGLAEGYTF. The CDR3 DNA is TGTGCCAGCAGCTTAGGCCGTGGGCTCGCGGAAGGCTACACCTTC. This sequence joins TRBV13 and TRBJ1-2, with D unclear. The CDR3 length is 15 residues. Germline V lookup: CDR1 PRHDT, CDR2 FYEKMQ (reference sequence). V shed 0 bases and J shed 8 bases, with 16 bases lying between them.